This entry features one T cell receptor (beta chain) sequence. This record comes from a study of neoadjuvant anti-PD-1 for oral cavity cancer. The CDR3 covers 11 residues. Germline lookup yields CDR1 SGHAT and CDR2 FQNNGV. The germline V and J ends were trimmed by 5 bases and 9 bases, with 11 bases remaining between them. Assay used: immunoSEQ multiplex PCR; TCRdb lists only in-frame clones, some missing. Of about 72,000 clones in the sample, around 83% are singletons; the top ten hold roughly 3.4%. The TCR originated in a person aged 40 to 85 with oral cavity squamous cell carcinoma. The chain combines TRBV11-2 with TRBJ2-7; weak D call: TRBD2 (5 bases). Sequencing used PBMCs, obtained before nivolumab (anti-PD-1) treatment. CDR3 sequence reads: CASSQNEGQYF. In DNA form, the CDR3 reads TGTGCCAGCAGCCAGAACGAGGGGCAGTACTTC.